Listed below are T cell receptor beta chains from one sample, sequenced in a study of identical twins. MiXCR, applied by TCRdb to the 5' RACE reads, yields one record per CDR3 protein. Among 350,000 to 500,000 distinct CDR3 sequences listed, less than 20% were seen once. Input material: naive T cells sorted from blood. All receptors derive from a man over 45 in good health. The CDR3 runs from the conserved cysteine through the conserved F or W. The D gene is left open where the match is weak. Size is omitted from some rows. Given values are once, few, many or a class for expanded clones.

CDR3aa: CATSEGTPLSYNEQFF; CDR3nt: TGTGCCACCAGTGAAGGGACACCCCTCTCCTACAATGAGCAGTTCTTC; abundance: NA; j_gene: TRBJ2-1; len: 16; d_gene: NA; v_gene: TRBV24-1
CDR3aa: CASSQAAGVPGELFF; CDR3nt: TGTGCCAGCAGCCAAGCAGCGGGAGTACCCGGGGAGCTGTTTTTT; abundance: few; j_gene: TRBJ2-2; len: 15; d_gene: TRBD2; v_gene: TRBV4-2
CDR3aa: CASSQGQWYNEQFF; CDR3nt: TGTGCCAGCAGCCAGGGACAGTGGTACAATGAGCAGTTCTTC; abundance: many; j_gene: TRBJ2-1; len: 14; d_gene: TRBD1; v_gene: TRBV12-3/TRBV12-4
CDR3aa: CASRSSGSLRDTQYF; CDR3nt: TGTGCCAGTAGAAGTAGCGGGTCCCTTCGAGATACGCAGTATTTT; abundance: many; j_gene: TRBJ2-3; len: 15; d_gene: TRBD2; v_gene: TRBV6-2/TRBV6-3
CDR3aa: CASSPIQGEAPQHF; CDR3nt: TGTGCCAGCTCACCAATCCAGGGTGAAGCTCCCCAGCATTTT; abundance: NA; j_gene: TRBJ1-5; len: 14; d_gene: NA; v_gene: TRBV18
CDR3aa: CASSLGVSGENIQYF; CDR3nt: TGCGCCAGCAGCTTGGGGGTTAGCGGGGAAAACATTCAGTACTTC; abundance: NA; j_gene: TRBJ2-4; len: 15; d_gene: TRBD2; v_gene: TRBV5-1
CDR3aa: CAISGRDRVYEQYF; CDR3nt: TGTGCCATCAGTGGTAGGGACAGAGTCTACGAGCAGTACTTC; abundance: NA; j_gene: TRBJ2-7; len: 14; d_gene: TRBD1; v_gene: TRBV10-3
CDR3aa: CASSLQRRSYEQYF; CDR3nt: TGTGCCAGCAGTCTCCAGCGAAGGTCCTACGAGCAGTACTTC; abundance: few; j_gene: TRBJ2-7; len: 14; d_gene: NA; v_gene: TRBV12-3/TRBV12-4
CDR3aa: CSAKPGTSLNEQFF; CDR3nt: TGCAGTGCTAAACCCGGGACTAGCCTCAATGAGCAGTTCTTC; abundance: NA; j_gene: TRBJ2-1; len: 14; d_gene: TRBD2; v_gene: TRBV20-1
CDR3aa: CASSQDSSILYNEQFF; CDR3nt: TGTGCCAGCAGCCAAGATTCAAGCATCCTCTACAATGAGCAGTTCTTC; abundance: few; j_gene: TRBJ2-1; len: 16; d_gene: NA; v_gene: TRBV4-2
CDR3aa: CSASGSFVGTDTQYF; CDR3nt: TGCAGTGCTAGCGGGAGTTTTGTTGGCACAGATACGCAGTATTTT; abundance: many; j_gene: TRBJ2-3; len: 15; d_gene: NA; v_gene: TRBV20-1
CDR3aa: CSDRGLGSTDTQYF; CDR3nt: TGCAGTGACAGGGGGCTAGGTTCCACAGATACGCAGTATTTT; abundance: many; j_gene: TRBJ2-3; len: 14; d_gene: TRBD1; v_gene: TRBV20-1
CDR3aa: CASSSTLTSGLQETQYF; CDR3nt: TGTGCCAGCAGCTCAACCCTGACTAGCGGCCTGCAAGAGACCCAGTACTTC; abundance: many; j_gene: TRBJ2-5; len: 17; d_gene: TRBD2; v_gene: TRBV7-9
CDR3aa: CASSENHPSYNEQFF; CDR3nt: TGCGCCAGCAGCGAAAACCACCCGTCCTACAATGAGCAGTTCTTC; abundance: few; j_gene: TRBJ2-1; len: 15; d_gene: NA; v_gene: TRBV5-1
CDR3aa: CASSYSPGLAGRREFF; CDR3nt: TGTGCCAGCAGTTATTCCCCCGGACTAGCGGGCCGAAGGGAGTTCTTC; abundance: NA; j_gene: TRBJ2-1; len: 16; d_gene: TRBD2; v_gene: TRBV6-5
CDR3aa: CASSLRKGAYEQYF; CDR3nt: TGCGCCAGCAGCCTCAGAAAGGGGGCCTACGAGCAGTACTTC; abundance: NA; j_gene: TRBJ2-7; len: 14; d_gene: NA; v_gene: TRBV4-1
CDR3aa: CASSLGERGELFF; CDR3nt: TGTGCCAGCAGCTTAGGGGAGCGCGGGGAGCTGTTTTTT; abundance: NA; j_gene: TRBJ2-2; len: 13; d_gene: NA; v_gene: TRBV7-9
CDR3aa: CASGGSNQPQHF; CDR3nt: TGTGCCAGCGGAGGTAGCAATCAGCCCCAGCATTTT; abundance: NA; j_gene: TRBJ1-5; len: 12; d_gene: NA; v_gene: TRBV12-3/TRBV12-4
CDR3aa: CASRTSGLAGVYEQYF; CDR3nt: TGTGCCAGCAGAACCTCCGGACTAGCGGGCGTCTACGAGCAGTACTTC; abundance: many; j_gene: TRBJ2-7; len: 16; d_gene: TRBD2; v_gene: TRBV28
CDR3aa: CASSQDFGQTGELFF; CDR3nt: TGCGCCAGCAGCCAAGATTTTGGACAAACCGGGGAGCTGTTTTTT; abundance: few; j_gene: TRBJ2-2; len: 15; d_gene: NA; v_gene: TRBV4-3
CDR3aa: CAITAGGPSGELFF; CDR3nt: TGTGCCATCACAGCGGGGGGGCCGTCCGGGGAGCTGTTTTTT; abundance: NA; j_gene: TRBJ2-2; len: 14; d_gene: TRBD2; v_gene: TRBV10-3
CDR3aa: CASRSRQFSSYEQYF; CDR3nt: TGTGCCAGCAGATCAAGACAGTTCAGCTCCTACGAGCAGTACTTC; abundance: NA; j_gene: TRBJ2-7; len: 15; d_gene: NA; v_gene: TRBV6-1
CDR3aa: CASSTGGNTGELFF; CDR3nt: TGCGCCAGCAGTACAGGAGGGAACACCGGGGAGCTGTTTTTT; abundance: many; j_gene: TRBJ2-2; len: 14; d_gene: NA; v_gene: TRBV10-2
CDR3aa: CASSPNGAGELFF; CDR3nt: TGTGCCAGCAGCCCCAACGGGGCCGGGGAGCTGTTTTTT; abundance: NA; j_gene: TRBJ2-2; len: 13; d_gene: NA; v_gene: TRBV5-4
CDR3aa: CASRWGTGSSYEQYF; CDR3nt: TGTGCCAGCAGGTGGGGGACAGGTTCTTCCTACGAGCAGTACTTC; abundance: NA; j_gene: TRBJ2-7; len: 15; d_gene: TRBD1; v_gene: TRBV12-3/TRBV12-4
CDR3aa: CASSLLTGGRETQYF; CDR3nt: TGTGCCAGCAGCCTCCTCACAGGGGGCCGGGAGACCCAGTACTTC; abundance: few; j_gene: TRBJ2-5; len: 15; d_gene: TRBD1; v_gene: TRBV6-1
CDR3aa: CSVLGVNYGYTF; CDR3nt: TGCAGCGTCTTGGGGGTTAACTATGGCTACACCTTC; abundance: few; j_gene: TRBJ1-2; len: 12; d_gene: NA; v_gene: TRBV29-1
CDR3aa: CASIPRDRYTDTQYF; CDR3nt: TGTGCCAGCATCCCCCGCGACCGGTACACAGATACGCAGTATTTT; abundance: few; j_gene: TRBJ2-3; len: 15; d_gene: NA; v_gene: TRBV11-2
CDR3aa: CASRPRTGNTGELFF; CDR3nt: TGTGCCAGCAGACCGCGGACAGGGAACACCGGGGAGCTGTTTTTT; abundance: NA; j_gene: TRBJ2-2; len: 15; d_gene: TRBD1; v_gene: TRBV27
CDR3aa: CASRPGQGNEKLFF; CDR3nt: TGCGCCAGCAGACCGGGACAGGGGAACGAAAAACTGTTTTTT; abundance: few; j_gene: TRBJ1-4; len: 14; d_gene: TRBD1; v_gene: TRBV5-1
CDR3aa: CASRTGEVTEAFF; CDR3nt: TGTGCCAGCAGAACAGGGGAGGTTACTGAAGCTTTCTTT; abundance: few; j_gene: TRBJ1-1; len: 13; d_gene: TRBD1; v_gene: TRBV7-9
CDR3aa: CASTPPAGALETQYF; CDR3nt: TGTGCCAGCACACCACCAGCGGGAGCTCTAGAGACCCAGTACTTC; abundance: NA; j_gene: TRBJ2-5; len: 15; d_gene: TRBD2; v_gene: TRBV18
CDR3aa: CASSLDRILTGELFF; CDR3nt: TGTGCCAGCAGCTTGGACAGGATTCTAACCGGGGAGCTGTTTTTT; abundance: many; j_gene: TRBJ2-2; len: 15; d_gene: NA; v_gene: TRBV5-5
CDR3aa: CATSRGMDRGYTF; CDR3nt: TGTGCCACCAGCAGAGGGATGGACCGGGGCTACACCTTC; abundance: NA; j_gene: TRBJ1-2; len: 13; d_gene: NA; v_gene: TRBV15
CDR3aa: CASSQGTGSKHYEQYF; CDR3nt: TGCGCCAGCAGCCAAGGTACAGGCAGCAAACACTACGAGCAGTACTTC; abundance: many; j_gene: TRBJ2-7; len: 16; d_gene: NA; v_gene: TRBV4-3
CDR3aa: CSARSRVQTQYF; CDR3nt: TGCAGTGCTAGGTCTCGGGTGCAGACCCAGTACTTC; abundance: NA; j_gene: TRBJ2-5; len: 12; d_gene: NA; v_gene: TRBV20-1
CDR3aa: CASSTQGLEMGVTQYF; CDR3nt: TGTGCCAGCTCAACGCAAGGACTAGAAATGGGCGTGACCCAGTACTTC; abundance: few; j_gene: TRBJ2-5; len: 16; d_gene: TRBD2; v_gene: TRBV18
CDR3aa: CASSQGRLAGGWSSYNEQFF; CDR3nt: TGTGCCAGCAGCCAAGGGAGGCTAGCGGGAGGGTGGAGCTCCTACAATGAGCAGTTCTTC; abundance: few; j_gene: TRBJ2-1; len: 20; d_gene: TRBD2; v_gene: TRBV14
CDR3aa: CASKILAGTYNEQFF; CDR3nt: TGCGCCAGCAAAATACTAGCGGGAACCTACAATGAGCAGTTCTTC; abundance: few; j_gene: TRBJ2-1; len: 15; d_gene: TRBD2; v_gene: TRBV5-1
CDR3aa: CASSRRSGTEVTNTEAFF; CDR3nt: TGCGCCAGCAGCCGTCGTAGTGGGACAGAGGTAACGAACACTGAAGCTTTCTTT; abundance: few; j_gene: TRBJ1-1; len: 18; d_gene: TRBD1; v_gene: TRBV5-1
CDR3aa: CASSSPRDRNTEAFF; CDR3nt: TGTGCCAGCAGTTCCCCCCGGGACAGGAACACTGAAGCTTTCTTT; abundance: NA; j_gene: TRBJ1-1; len: 15; d_gene: TRBD1; v_gene: TRBV12-3/TRBV12-4
CDR3aa: CASRAIGMGITDTQYF; CDR3nt: TGTGCCAGTCGAGCGATAGGGATGGGGATCACAGATACGCAGTATTTT; abundance: NA; j_gene: TRBJ2-3; len: 16; d_gene: NA; v_gene: TRBV25-1
CDR3aa: CASSTFLGADGNQPQHF; CDR3nt: TGCGCCAGCAGCACTTTCTTGGGGGCGGATGGCAATCAGCCCCAGCATTTT; abundance: NA; j_gene: TRBJ1-5; len: 17; d_gene: NA; v_gene: TRBV4-1
CDR3aa: CASSQDIRDRGPDTQYF; CDR3nt: TGCGCCAGCAGCCAAGATATCCGAGACAGGGGGCCTGATACGCAGTATTTT; abundance: few; j_gene: TRBJ2-3; len: 17; d_gene: TRBD1; v_gene: TRBV4-3
CDR3aa: CASSDLPPGQGPYEQYF; CDR3nt: TGCGCCAGCAGTGACCTCCCTCCGGGACAGGGGCCTTACGAGCAGTACTTC; abundance: many; j_gene: TRBJ2-7; len: 17; d_gene: TRBD1; v_gene: TRBV5-1
CDR3aa: CSAPALASGRYEQYF; CDR3nt: TGCAGTGCCCCCGCCCTGGCTAGCGGGAGATACGAGCAGTACTTC; abundance: many; j_gene: TRBJ2-7; len: 15; d_gene: TRBD2; v_gene: TRBV20-1
CDR3aa: CSVEGYGYTF; CDR3nt: TGCAGCGTTGAAGGCTATGGCTACACCTTC; abundance: many; j_gene: TRBJ1-2; len: 10; d_gene: NA; v_gene: TRBV29-1
CDR3aa: CSARWIIYNEQFF; CDR3nt: TGCAGTGCTAGGTGGATCATCTACAATGAGCAGTTCTTC; abundance: few; j_gene: TRBJ2-1; len: 13; d_gene: NA; v_gene: TRBV20-1
CDR3aa: CASSQEDIRGYSNQPQHF; CDR3nt: TGTGCCAGCAGCCAAGAGGATATAAGGGGCTATAGCAATCAGCCCCAGCATTTT; abundance: few; j_gene: TRBJ1-5; len: 18; d_gene: NA; v_gene: TRBV4-2
CDR3aa: CASRDPGQQDGYTF; CDR3nt: TGTGCCAGCAGAGACCCGGGACAGCAAGATGGCTACACCTTC; abundance: NA; j_gene: TRBJ1-2; len: 14; d_gene: TRBD1; v_gene: TRBV2
CDR3aa: CASSGTGQGMETQYF; CDR3nt: TGTGCCAGCAGTGGCACGGGACAGGGGATGGAGACCCAGTACTTC; abundance: few; j_gene: TRBJ2-5; len: 15; d_gene: TRBD1; v_gene: TRBV27
CDR3aa: CASSRPRLVRENEQYF; CDR3nt: TGTGCCAGCAGTCGGCCACGGTTAGTCAGGGAGAACGAGCAGTACTTC; abundance: few; j_gene: TRBJ2-7; len: 16; d_gene: NA; v_gene: TRBV6-2/TRBV6-3
CDR3aa: CASSLNRGPHEETQYF; CDR3nt: TGCGCCAGCAGCCTCAACAGGGGACCACATGAAGAGACCCAGTACTTC; abundance: few; j_gene: TRBJ2-5; len: 16; d_gene: TRBD1; v_gene: TRBV4-3
CDR3aa: CASRPGGGTAQFF; CDR3nt: TGTGCCAGCAGACCCGGTGGGGGGACCGCTCAGTTCTTC; abundance: NA; j_gene: TRBJ2-1; len: 13; d_gene: NA; v_gene: TRBV6-2/TRBV6-3
CDR3aa: CASSIPVRGYTF; CDR3nt: TGTGCCAGTAGTATACCCGTGCGTGGCTACACCTTC; abundance: many; j_gene: TRBJ1-2; len: 12; d_gene: NA; v_gene: TRBV19
CDR3aa: CASSPMEGGTEAFF; CDR3nt: TGTGCCAGCAGCCCGATGGAGGGGGGCACTGAAGCTTTCTTT; abundance: many; j_gene: TRBJ1-1; len: 14; d_gene: NA; v_gene: TRBV7-2
CDR3aa: CSARDLNGYTF; CDR3nt: TGCAGTGCTAGAGATCTAAACGGCTACACCTTC; abundance: NA; j_gene: TRBJ1-2; len: 11; d_gene: NA; v_gene: TRBV20-1
CDR3aa: CASSAGQGPNHEAFF; CDR3nt: TGTGCCAGCAGCGCAGGACAGGGGCCTAACCACGAAGCTTTCTTT; abundance: many; j_gene: TRBJ1-1; len: 15; d_gene: TRBD1; v_gene: TRBV9